This passage covers 15 T cell receptor beta chains from one sample sequenced in a study of blood T cells in healthy people across ages. A second PCR of about 6 to 11 cycles used a sample-barcoded 5' primer and a J-beta primer mix. Each CDR3 protein is one row after TCRdb ran MiXCR on the 5' RACE reads. Among some 1,800,000 distinct CDR3 sequences listed, around 42% were seen once. Sequencing was performed on blood. These receptors originate from a human donor in good health.

The sample holds a few counts of this clonotype. The V call is TRBV7-9, the J call TRBJ2-3; TRBD1 aligns across 7 bases. This CDR3 has 16 residues. Germline CDR1 reads SEHNR; CDR2 reads FQNEAQ (reference sequence). V lost 4 bases and J lost 0; bases outside the gene matches: 7. As DNA, the CDR3 is TGTGCCAGCAGCTCCAAAGACAGGGCTAGCACAGATACGCAGTATTTT. This sequence encodes CASSSKDRASTDTQYF.

J is TRBJ1-5 and V is TRBV27; D remains ambiguous. CDR3 size: 15 residues. The germline V gene encodes CDR1 MNHEY and CDR2 SMNVEV (reference sequence). Trimming took off 5 bases at V and 1 base at J, with 12 bases between the two ends. The CDR3 is CASSLGRLSNQPQHF. The DNA for the CDR3 is TGTGCCAGCAGTCTCGGGCGTCTGAGCAATCAGCCCCAGCATTTT.

V and J are TRBV4-3 and TRBJ2-3; 10 nucleotides agree with TRBD2. V lost 4 bases, J lost 4 bases, and 11 bases stayed unmatched. This CDR3 has 17 residues. Germline CDR1 reads LGHNA; CDR2 reads YSLEER. The CDR3 here is CASSPMPGLASADTQYF. The CDR3 bases are TGCGCCAGCAGCCCAATGCCGGGACTAGCGAGCGCAGATACGCAGTATTTT.

This clonotype was detected a few times. This chain uses TRBV7-2 with TRBJ1-1; D is undetermined. The CDR3 loop spans 15 amino acids. Germline CDR1 and CDR2: SGHTA and FQGNSA. V was shortened by 3 bases and J by 5 bases, with 16 bases between the two germline ends. The DNA of the CDR3 is TGTGCCAGCAGCTTGAGTGGTGGGGAAAGGACTGAAGCTTTCTTT. It yields the protein CASSLSGGERTEAFF.

The V call is TRBV28, the J call TRBJ2-5, with TRBD1 as a possible D gene (6 bases). The CDR3 contains 17 residues. V was pared by 3 bases and J by 6 bases, with 23 bases between. Germline values: CDR1 MDHEN, CDR2 SYDVKM. The CDR3 nucleotides read TGTGCCAGCAGTTTTCTTCTACAGTACAGGGTCGGACAGACCCAGTACTTC. It yields the protein CASSFLLQYRVGQTQYF. Using reference TRBV28 and TRBJ2-5 for the parts outside the CDR3, the full variable domain is DVKVTQSSRYLVKRTGEKVFLECVQDMDHENMFWYRQDPGLGLRLIYFSYDVKMKEKGDIPEGYSVSREKKERFSLILESASTNQTSMYLCASSFLLQYRVGQTQYFGPGTRLLVL.

The V gene is TRBV20-1, the J gene TRBJ2-1, with D possibly being TRBD2 (5 bases). Per the germline V gene, CDR1 is DFQATT and CDR2 is SNEGSKA (reference sequence). This CDR3 region has 13 residues. V was cut by 2 bases and J by 5 bases, with 10 bases left in between. The CDR3 DNA reads TGCAGTGCTAGAAATTGGAGGAACAATGAGCAGTTCTTC. It specifies CSARNWRNNEQFF.

The chain is built from TRBV7-9 and TRBJ2-7; D tentatively reads TRBD1 or TRBD2 (5 bases each). Trimming took 5 bases from V and 6 from J, leaving 11 bases between them. CDR3 length: 12 amino acids. Germline V gene sequence: CDR1 SEHNR, CDR2 FQNEAQ (reference sequence). The CDR3 region has the DNA TGTGCCAGCAGCGCAATTGGGGGCGAGCAGTACTTC. It yields the protein CASSAIGGEQYF.

This clonotype was seen once. At one end, the junction sequence differs from germline, possibly due to a read error. The rearrangement uses TRBV2 and TRBJ1-4; no clear D. The CDR3 length is 16 residues. Germline V CDR1 and CDR2: SNHLY, FYNNEI. The CDR3: CASNTAKGTTNEKRFF. The DNA for the CDR3 is TGTGCCAGCAATACAGCAAAGGGCACAACTAATGAAAAACGGTTTTTT.

In its sample, this clonotype was seen a few times. V usage is TRBV6-2 or TRBV6-3 and J usage is TRBJ2-1, with TRBD1 identical over 10 bases. In germline, CDR1 is MNHEY, CDR2 SVGEGT. The CDR3 runs 14 residues. J lost 9 bases, V lost 2 bases, and 4 bases had no gene match. CDR3 residues: CASSYGTGEGEQFF. CDR3 nucleotides: TGTGCCAGCAGTTACGGGACAGGGGAGGGTGAGCAGTTCTTC.

This chain links TRBV27 with TRBJ2-1, with D perhaps matching TRBD1 (5 bases). CDR3 size: 14 residues. Trimming took off 4 bases at V and 8 bases at J, with 15 bases between the two ends. CDR1 MNHEY and CDR2 SMNVEV come from the germline V gene (reference sequence). CDR3 loop: CASSSNLRGDEQFF. CDR3 nucleotide sequence: TGTGCCAGCAGTTCAAACTTAAGGGGCGATGAGCAGTTCTTC.

The chain is built from TRBV4-2 and TRBJ2-4, with D maybe TRBD2 (5 bases). The better agreement between TRBJ2-7 and the DNA end casts doubt on the J call. The germline gives CDR1 LGHNA, CDR2 YNFKEQ. The CDR3 is 15 residues long. The CDR3: CASSQMERSAGEQYF. The CDR3 DNA follows: TGTGCCAGCAGCCAAATGGAAAGGTCCGCGGGCGAGCAGTACTTC.

The chain uses TRBV6-2 or TRBV6-3 and TRBJ1-4; D is possibly TRBD1 (5 bases). The CDR3 runs to 16 residues. CDR1 is MNHEY and CDR2 is SVGEGT in the germline V gene. The V gene lost 5 bases and the J gene lost 7 bases, with 20 bases spanning the gap. For the CDR3, the DNA is TGTGCCAGCAGTAGACTACCGTCGACAGTCGCTGAAAAACTGTTTTTT. This encodes CASSRLPSTVAEKLFF.

The chain carries TRBV7-9 and TRBJ1-1; possibly TRBD1 for D (6 bases). This CDR3 is 15 amino acids long. Germline CDR1 is SEHNR and CDR2 is FQNEAQ (reference sequence). V was trimmed by 3 bases and J by 4 bases, leaving 15 bases between them. The DNA for the CDR3 is TGTGCCAGCAGCTTGCAGGGGACGAGAGGCACTGAAGCTTTCTTT. Its protein product is CASSLQGTRGTEAFF.

This clonotype turned up a few times. The CDR3 nucleotides are TGTGCCAGCAGTTGGCTAGCGGGGACGCGGAACGGAGATACGCAGTATTTT. As protein: CASSWLAGTRNGDTQYF. The chain combines TRBV27 with TRBJ2-3; TRBD2 matches 9 bases. Losses at the gene ends were 4 bases for V and 5 bases for J; bases not matched to a gene: 13. This CDR3 region has 17 residues. CDR1 is MNHEY, CDR2 SMNVEV, per germline (reference sequence).

This clonotype was seen only a few times. The chain recombines TRBV5-6 with TRBJ2-3, with D perhaps matching TRBD1 (5 bases). The germline CDR1 and CDR2 sequences are SGHDT and YYEEEE. The CDR3 consists of 12 residues. V was shortened by 3 bases and J by 3 bases, with 5 bases between the two germline ends. CDR3: CASSWTTDTQYF. The CDR3 DNA reads as TGTGCCAGCAGCTGGACAACAGATACGCAGTATTTT.